This T cell receptor (beta chain) came from a study of cytomegalovirus exposure and HLA in healthy donors. Study-level information: The same platform as the roughly 630 first-cohort repertoires was used for the 95 to 150 validation repertoires, a later analysis reported.

For this clone: Its antigen is still unknown.

General study results and limits: The authors enumerated over 150 TCR beta chains as linked to cytomegalovirus.

Trimming took off 3 bases at V and 6 bases at J, with 8 bases between the two ends. Germline values: CDR1 DFQATT, CDR2 SNEGSKA (reference sequence). The CDR3 has 11 amino acids. TCRdb keeps only in-frame clones here, not all; method: immunoSEQ multiplex PCR. The sample holds over 130,000 clones, around 84% seen once. The V gene is TRBV20-1, the J gene TRBJ1-1; a weak D match, TRBD1 (5 bases). The specimen was PBMCs. This clonotype was sampled from a man aged 18 to 29 in good health and CMV-seropositive. The chain's CDR3 is CSARVGPEAFF. Here the CDR3 DNA reads TGCAGTGCTAGGGTGGGGCCTGAAGCTTTCTTT.